The 22 T cell receptor beta chains below come from one sample, sequenced in a study of blood T cells in healthy people across ages. PCR was performed a second time for about 6 to 12 cycles using a sample-barcoded 5' primer and a J-beta primer mix. TCRdb re-called the 5' RACE reads with MiXCR, one entry per CDR3 protein. Of approximately 1.5 million distinct CDR3 sequences listed, almost 35% are singletons. The specimen sequenced was blood. The receptors derive from a woman aged 25 to 39 in good health.

The V call is TRBV7-2, the J call TRBJ2-6, with 10 bases aligning to TRBD2. After removal of 1 base from V and 0 bases from J, the junction contained 15 bases not matched to a gene. Germline CDR1 SGHTA, CDR2 FQGNSA. This CDR3 is built from 22 residues. CDR3: CASSLVVTVAGGLISGANVLTF. DNA for the CDR3: TGTGCCAGCAGCTTAGTGGTAACGGTAGCGGGGGGCCTAATCTCTGGGGCCAACGTCCTGACTTTC.

This chain uses TRBV6-1 with TRBJ2-7; 8 bases line up with TRBD1. CDR3 length: 17 amino acids. V dropped 3 bases and J dropped 1; count of bases not matched to a gene: 11. Germline V gives CDR1 MNHNS, CDR2 SASEGT. This chain's CDR3 is CASSEPRDRIFSYEQYF. CDR3 nucleotide sequence: TGTGCCAGCAGTGAGCCCCGGGACAGGATTTTTTCCTACGAGCAGTACTTC.

This clonotype appeared a few times. The CDR3 DNA sequence: TGTGCCAGCAGTGTGATAGATGGCTACGAGCAGTACTTC. Translating it yields CASSVIDGYEQYF. The gene calls are TRBV2 and TRBJ2-5, with D unclear. The J call may be wrong; the DNA end is better matched by TRBJ2-7. The CDR3 sequence is 13 residues long. The germline V gene has CDR1 SNHLY and CDR2 FYNNEI.

The chain combines TRBV28 with TRBJ1-5, with a tentative D call TRBD1 (5 bases). V dropped 2 bases and J dropped 6 bases, with 11 bases sitting between them. Germline V lookup: CDR1 MDHEN, CDR2 SYDVKM. The CDR3 loop spans 14 amino acids. CDR3 protein: CASSLVMRGQPQHF. Written as DNA, the CDR3 is TGTGCCAGCAGTTTAGTAATGAGGGGTCAGCCCCAGCATTTT.

This rearrangement joins TRBV3-1 to TRBJ2-7; D unclear. V was shortened by 2 bases and J by 5 bases, with 10 bases between the two germline ends. Per germline, CDR1 LGHDT and CDR2 YNNKEL (reference sequence). The CDR3 loop spans 13 amino acids. The CDR3 loop is CASSQFRAHEQYF. CDR3 nucleotides: TGTGCCAGCAGCCAATTTAGGGCCCACGAGCAGTACTTC.

This clonotype came up a few times. The chain couples TRBV7-2 to TRBJ1-5; possible D gene TRBD1, 6 bases. Trimming removed 4 bases from V and 9 bases from J, with 13 bases in between. This CDR3 comprises 13 residues. CDR1 is SGHTA, CDR2 FQGNSA, per germline. Here the CDR3 reads CASSSGAFAPQHF. The CDR3 DNA reads TGTGCCAGCAGCTCGGGGGCTTTCGCGCCCCAGCATTTT. The variable domain in full, completed from reference TRBV7-2 and TRBJ1-5, reads GAGVSQSPSNKVTEKGKDVELRCDPISGHTALYWYRQSLGQGLEFLIYFQGNSAPDKSGLPSDRFSAERTGGSVSTLTIQRTQQEDSAVYLCASSSGAFAPQHFGDGTRLSIL.

This chain connects TRBV20-1 to TRBJ2-3; perhaps D is TRBD1 or TRBD2 (6 bases each). The CDR3 length is 15 residues. The V gene lost 3 bases and the J gene lost 4 bases, with 17 bases spanning the gap. Germline CDR1 reads DFQATT; CDR2 reads SNEGSKA (reference sequence). CDR3 sequence (DNA): TGCAGTGCTAGTGACTGGGGGGACATTGCAGATACGCAGTATTTT. It yields the protein CSASDWGDIADTQYF.

The V call is TRBV10-1, the J call TRBJ1-1; tentatively, D is TRBD1 (6 bases). This CDR3 is 14 amino acids long. From germline, CDR1 is WNHNN and CDR2 SYGVQD (reference sequence). V was cut by 5 bases and J by 5 bases, with 15 bases left in between. The CDR3 region is CASSKETGRTEAFF. For the CDR3, the DNA is TGCGCCAGCAGTAAGGAAACAGGGCGAACTGAAGCTTTCTTT.

V is TRBV10-3 and J is TRBJ2-7; no definite D call. CDR1 is ENHRY, CDR2 SYGVKD, per germline. Trimming pared 2 bases from V and 0 bases from J, leaving 8 bases between. The CDR3 runs 14 residues. CDR3 sequence: CAISEPSSSYEQYF. CDR3 coding DNA: TGTGCCATCAGTGAGCCTAGTAGCTCCTACGAGCAGTACTTC.

This clonotype was counted a few times. The chain couples TRBV30 to TRBJ1-2; possible D gene TRBD1, 5 bases. Germline CDR1 GTSNPN, CDR2 SVGIG (reference sequence). There are 13 residues in the CDR3. The V end lost 0 bases, the J end lost 8 bases, and 13 bases lay between the germline ends. The CDR3 spells CAWSVAGYGGYTF. In DNA form, the CDR3 reads TGTGCCTGGAGTGTGGCAGGGTACGGGGGCTACACCTTC. Drawing the rest from reference TRBV30 and TRBJ1-2, the complete variable domain is SQTIHQWPATLVQPVGSPLSLECTVEGTSNPNLYWYRQAAGRGLQLLFYSVGIGQISSEVPQNLSASRPQDRQFILSSKKLLLSDSGFYLCAWSVAGYGGYTFGSGTRLTVV.

The J gene is TRBJ2-1, the V gene TRBV5-1; 9 nucleotides line up with TRBD2. J was trimmed by 6 bases and V by 2 bases; bases with no gene match: 9. The CDR3 spans 16 residues. From germline, CDR1 is SGHRS and CDR2 YFSETQ. CDR3 sequence reads: CASSFPISGGPNEQFF. The CDR3, as DNA: TGCGCCAGCAGCTTTCCGATTAGCGGGGGCCCCAATGAGCAGTTCTTC.

This clonotype was detected ten times or more. This sequence joins TRBV12-3 or TRBV12-4 and TRBJ2-3; TRBD1 matches 8 bases. V was clipped by 5 bases and J by 2 bases; unmatched bases: 6. The CDR3 is made up of 15 amino acids. CDR3 coding DNA: TGTGCCAGCAGTCGGACAGGGCCCTCCACAGATACGCAGTATTTT. Translation gives CASSRTGPSTDTQYF.

Only a few counts were recorded for this clonotype. This chain links TRBV30 with TRBJ2-1; D gene unclear. CDR3 length equals 15 residues. V lost 2 bases and J lost 0, with 11 bases in between. CDR1 is GTSNPN, CDR2 SVGIG, per germline (reference sequence). This CDR3 is CAWSPQLSSYNEQFF. The CDR3 nucleotides read TGTGCCTGGAGTCCGCAGCTCAGCTCCTACAATGAGCAGTTCTTC.

In its sample, this clonotype was seen a few times. A much larger clonotype is one base distant, so this may be a read error. The chain is built from TRBV20-1 and TRBJ2-1; 12 bases fit TRBD2. Germline CDR1 and CDR2: DFQATT and SNEGSKA (reference sequence). The CDR3 runs 17 residues. DNA for the CDR3: TGCAGTGCTAGAGATGCACTAGCGGGAGGTCCCTACAATAAGCAGTTCTTC. Translated, it gives CSARDALAGGPYNKQFF.

Only one count was recorded for this clonotype. In DNA form, the CDR3 reads TGTGCCAGCAGTCCGTTTGGGACAGGGAACATTCAGTACTTC. As protein: CASSPFGTGNIQYF. This sequence joins TRBV12-3 or TRBV12-4 and TRBJ2-4; 9 positions agree with TRBD1. The CDR3 is made up of 14 amino acids. The trim removed 5 bases at V and 7 bases at J, leaving 6 bases unmatched.

This clonotype was found a few times. The chain combines TRBV4-1 with TRBJ1-4; 7 nucleotides align to TRBD1. The ends lost 7 bases at V and 0 bases at J; junction bases unmatched: 8. Germline-derived CDR1 and CDR2 are MGHRA and YSYEKL. CDR3 length equals 16 residues. The CDR3: CASKSQGFATNEKLFF. The CDR3 bases are TGCGCCAGCAAATCACAGGGGTTTGCAACTAATGAAAAACTGTTTTTT.

The genes are TRBV9 and TRBJ2-1; TRBD2 is a possible D gene (6 bases). This CDR3 contains 15 residues. Germline lookup yields CDR1 SGDLS and CDR2 YYNGEE. V was cut by 3 bases and J by 5 bases, with 15 bases left in between. The CDR3 bases are TGTGCCAGCAGCGCCACCAGTACGGGAGACAATGAGCAGTTCTTC. Translation gives CASSATSTGDNEQFF.

This chain links TRBV20-1 with TRBJ1-1; D perhaps matches TRBD1 (5 bases). Germline V lookup: CDR1 DFQATT, CDR2 SNEGSKA (reference sequence). The CDR3 is made up of 13 amino acids. Trimming shortened V by 5 bases and J by 1 base, and 11 bases separated the two germline ends. The CDR3 nucleotides are TGCAGTGCTTGGAGAACAGGGAACACTGAAGCTTTCTTT. This codes for CSAWRTGNTEAFF.

This clonotype was seen more than once but under ten times. Here the CDR3 reads CASSVGRGGDTQYF. The CDR3 nucleotides are TGTGCCAGCAGCGTAGGGCGGGGTGGAGATACGCAGTATTTT. V usage is TRBV9 and J usage is TRBJ2-3, with D possibly TRBD2 on 6 matching bases. Germline CDR1 reads SGDLS; CDR2 reads YYNGEE. This CDR3 comprises 14 residues. V was clipped by 0 bases and J by 5 bases, with 10 bases between them.

This clonotype was counted many times. The J gene is TRBJ2-7, the V gene TRBV29-1, with 9 nucleotides matching TRBD1. CDR1 and CDR2 (germline): SQVTM, ANQGSEA. CDR3 length: 12 residues. With 4 bases clipped from V and 4 bases from J, the junction kept 2 bases outside the gene matches. CDR3 region: CSVGDRVYEQYF. CDR3 bases: TGCAGCGTTGGGGACAGGGTTTACGAGCAGTACTTC.

The V gene is TRBV19, the J gene TRBJ2-3, with D possibly being TRBD1 (5 bases). V was trimmed by 0 bases and J by 1 base, leaving 14 bases between them. CDR1 is LNHDA and CDR2 is SQIVND in the germline V gene (reference sequence). The CDR3 totals 17 residues. The CDR3: CASSIDLSGRGTDTQYF. The CDR3 coding sequence is TGTGCCAGTAGTATAGATCTCTCGGGCAGGGGCACAGATACGCAGTATTTT.

The chain employs TRBV20-1 and TRBJ2-5; TRBD1 aligns across 7 bases. J gave up 5 bases and V 0 bases, and 12 bases lay outside the gene matches. The germline CDR1 and CDR2 sequences are DFQATT and SNEGSKA (reference sequence). This CDR3 spans 16 amino acids. CDR3 sequence reads: CSARETLTGDLETQYF. The CDR3 bases are TGCAGTGCTAGAGAGACCTTAACAGGGGATCTGGAGACCCAGTACTTC.